What follows are 30 T cell receptor beta chains derived from one specimen sequenced in a study of identical twins. MiXCR was run by TCRdb on the 5' RACE reads, yielding one entry per CDR3 protein. The sample records about 190,000 distinct CDR3 sequences, roughly 15% being singletons. These data were likewise used in another study, on T cells expressing NK-cell markers.

Material for sequencing was CD8+ T cells sorted from blood. The receptors were gathered from a woman younger than 30 in good health.

This chain joins TRBV9 and TRBJ2-7, with 8 positions matching TRBD2. The CDR3 length is 14 residues. With 0 bases clipped from V and 7 bases from J, the junction kept 6 bases outside the gene matches. Germline CDR1 reads SGDLS; CDR2 reads YYNGEE. The CDR3 DNA reads as TGTGCCAGCAGCGTAGCGGGAGGGCCGGGGGAGCAGTACTTC. Protein sequence: CASSVAGGPGEQYF.

This chain links TRBV7-9 with TRBJ1-2; D is uncertain. Germline loops: CDR1 SEHNR, CDR2 FQNEAQ (reference sequence). This CDR3 is built from 13 residues. Trimming shortened V by 7 bases and J by 5 bases, and 14 bases separated the two germline ends. The CDR3 nucleotides read TGTGCCAGCACAGAGGGAACGGGATATGGCTACACCTTC. It is translated as CASTEGTGYGYTF.

This clonotype was detected a few times. The V and J genes are TRBV12-3 or TRBV12-4 and TRBJ2-7; a weak D match, TRBD1 (5 bases). The CDR3 has 12 residues. V lost 6 bases to trimming and J lost 5 bases, with 11 bases between them. DNA of the CDR3: TGTGCCAGCAGCCCGACAGTCCACGAGCAGTACTTC. Its translation: CASSPTVHEQYF.

The table lists this clonotype with a few counts. The chain links TRBV27 to TRBJ2-5; D gene ambiguous. The V gene's germline CDR1 is MNHEY and CDR2 SMNVEV (reference sequence). This CDR3 region has 13 residues. Between the trimmed V and J ends, which lost 6 bases and 2 bases, there was a span of 10 bases. CDR3 sequence: CASRTELQETQYF. The CDR3 region has the DNA TGTGCCAGCAGAACCGAGCTACAAGAGACCCAGTACTTC.

This clonotype appeared a few times. The rearrangement links TRBV9 to TRBJ2-2; 7 positions agree with TRBD2. Trimming at V came to 3 bases and at J to 4 bases, leaving 9 bases not matched to a gene. This CDR3 contains 16 residues. The germline V gene has CDR1 SGDLS and CDR2 YYNGEE. CDR3 in amino acids: CASSALLAFGTGELFF. The DNA of the CDR3 is TGTGCCAGCAGCGCCCTACTAGCGTTTGGCACCGGGGAGCTGTTTTTT.

In this sample, this clonotype turned up a few times. The chain combines TRBV27 with TRBJ2-1; 10 bases line up with TRBD2. The germline V gene has CDR1 MNHEY and CDR2 SMNVEV (reference sequence). J lost 7 bases, V lost 5 bases, and 8 bases had no gene match. The CDR3 spans 15 residues. The CDR3 is CASSTLAGVNNEQFF. The CDR3 DNA follows: TGTGCCAGCAGTACCCTAGCGGGAGTTAATAATGAGCAGTTCTTC.

The chain couples TRBV15 to TRBJ2-1; the D is unclear. Trimming pared 1 base from V and 13 bases from J, leaving 14 bases between. Germline V gives CDR1 LNHNV, CDR2 YYDKDF (reference sequence). CDR3 length equals 13 residues. CDR3 nucleotides: TGTGCCACCAGCAGAGCCCTTCCGCAGAGACAGTTCTTC. Amino acids: CATSRALPQRQFF.

J is TRBJ2-1 and V is TRBV7-9; TRBD1 aligns across 10 bases. Germline V gives CDR1 SEHNR, CDR2 FQNEAQ (reference sequence). The CDR3 loop spans 14 amino acids. Trimming took 5 bases from V and 6 from J; bases not matched to a gene: 4. The CDR3, as DNA: TGTGCCAGCAGCCCCGGGACAGGGGTCAATGAGCAGTTCTTC. The encoded protein is CASSPGTGVNEQFF.

This clonotype has ten or more counts. The chain is built from TRBV15 and TRBJ2-1, with 9 bases that match TRBD2. The CDR3 sequence is 15 residues long. From germline, CDR1 is LNHNV and CDR2 YYDKDF (reference sequence). The V gene end was trimmed by 1 base and the J gene end by 7 bases; junction bases not matched to a gene: 5. CDR3 in amino acids: CATSRVSGSGNEQFF. The CDR3 DNA follows: TGTGCCACCAGCAGAGTTAGCGGGAGTGGAAATGAGCAGTTCTTC.

The rearrangement uses TRBV4-1 and TRBJ2-1, with 14 bases that match TRBD2. The CDR3 spans 16 residues. Trimming at V came to 3 bases and at J to 8 bases, leaving 6 bases not matched to a gene. Germline lookup yields CDR1 MGHRA and CDR2 YSYEKL. This CDR3 reads CASSQIGTSGRDEQFF. In DNA form, the CDR3 reads TGCGCCAGCAGCCAGATAGGGACTAGCGGGAGAGATGAGCAGTTCTTC.

The chain carries TRBV29-1 and TRBJ2-1, with a weak D call TRBD2 (6 bases). Germline loops: CDR1 SQVTM, CDR2 ANQGSEA. With 3 bases removed from V and 3 bases from J, the gap between germline ends came to 15 bases. This CDR3 contains 15 residues. CDR3 sequence (DNA): TGCAGCGTTGAGTTGCGGGACCGGGGCTACAATGAGCAGTTCTTC. This codes for CSVELRDRGYNEQFF.

The J gene is TRBJ2-2, the V gene TRBV4-2; D is uncertain. This CDR3 spans 16 amino acids. CDR1 is LGHNA, CDR2 YNFKEQ, per germline. Trimming stripped 3 bases from V and 4 bases from J, with 15 bases between. The CDR3 nucleotides are TGTGCCAGCAGCCAGGCCACCCAGGCGGTCACCGGGGAGCTGTTTTTT. Its protein product is CASSQATQAVTGELFF.

This clonotype was found a few times. The chain has TRBV4-1 and TRBJ2-1; TRBD1 aligns across 7 bases. Trimming at V came to 0 bases and at J to 4 bases, leaving 9 bases not matched to a gene. The CDR3 loop spans 17 amino acids. Germline CDR1 and CDR2: MGHRA and YSYEKL. CDR3 DNA: TGCGCCAGCAGCCAAGAGGAGACAGGGCGAGGATACAATGAGCAGTTCTTC. This translates into CASSQEETGRGYNEQFF.

The chain couples TRBV6-2 or TRBV6-3 to TRBJ2-4; 9 positions match TRBD1. Trimming at V came to 2 bases and at J to 0 bases, leaving 11 bases not matched to a gene. The CDR3 is 19 amino acids. Germline-derived CDR1 and CDR2 are MNHEY and SVGEGT. CDR3 DNA: TGTGCCAGCAGTTACGCCCGGACAGGGGAGGCCTTAGCCAAAAACATTCAGTACTTC. Amino acids: CASSYARTGEALAKNIQYF.

This clonotype was picked up many times. The rearrangement uses TRBV11-2 and TRBJ2-5; D unclear. From germline, CDR1 is SGHAT and CDR2 FQNNGV. This CDR3 is 13 amino acids long. Trimming took off 8 bases at V and 1 base at J, with 11 bases between the two ends. DNA for the CDR3: TGTGCCAGCGGTGGGCTGATCCAAGAGACCCAGTACTTC. It encodes CASGGLIQETQYF.

This clonotype was recorded many times. The J gene is TRBJ2-7, the V gene TRBV12-3 or TRBV12-4, with D possibly TRBD1 on 6 matching bases. This CDR3 has 15 amino acids. V was shortened by 4 bases and J by 2 bases, with 15 bases between the two germline ends. CDR3 nucleotides: TGTGCCAGCAGTTGGCGGACAGTGTGGCCCTACGAGCAGTACTTC. Translating it yields CASSWRTVWPYEQYF.

This chain uses TRBV4-3 with TRBJ2-2; D perhaps matches TRBD1 (5 bases). Looked up from germline, CDR1 is LGHNA and CDR2 is YSLEER. The CDR3 totals 15 residues. The ends were cut back, 1 base at V and 3 bases at J, with 9 bases in the middle. This CDR3 reads CASSQVKGYTGELFF. The CDR3 DNA reads as TGCGCCAGCAGCCAAGTTAAGGGGTACACCGGGGAGCTGTTTTTT.

The V call is TRBV6-1, the J call TRBJ2-7, with TRBD2 matching 8 bases. The CDR3 consists of 16 residues. Germline assignment: CDR1 MNHNS and CDR2 SASEGT. V trimming: 5 bases; J trimming: 4 bases; junction bases outside the gene matches: 13. This CDR3 reads CASSPPLSSGYYEQYF. In DNA, the CDR3 is TGTGCCAGCAGTCCACCACTTTCTAGCGGGTATTACGAGCAGTACTTC.

V and J are TRBV5-6 and TRBJ1-6; TRBD1 matches at 8 bases. The V gene end was trimmed by 3 bases and the J gene end by 4 bases; junction bases not matched to a gene: 6. Looked up from germline, CDR1 is SGHDT and CDR2 is YYEEEE. This CDR3 comprises 16 residues. CDR3 bases: TGTGCCAGCAGCTGGATGACAGGGGAGTATAATTCACCCCTCCACTTT. This encodes CASSWMTGEYNSPLHF.

The CDR3 sequence: CASSPQNEKLFF. The CDR3, as DNA: TGTGCCAGCAGCCCCCAGAATGAAAAACTGTTTTTT. This chain links TRBV4-2 with TRBJ1-4; D gene unclear. Germline values: CDR1 LGHNA, CDR2 YNFKEQ. V was trimmed by 4 bases and J by 5 bases, leaving 5 bases between them. The CDR3 consists of 12 residues.

The chain couples TRBV6-5 to TRBJ2-3; 12 bases line up with TRBD2. The V and J ends lost 4 bases and 2 bases, in that order; junction bases with no gene match: 10. There are 18 residues in the CDR3. Germline V CDR1 and CDR2: MNHEY, SVGAGI. As DNA, the CDR3 is TGTGCCAGCAGTTGGACTAGCGGGACGGGGAGAGTCACAGATACGCAGTATTTT. Amino acids: CASSWTSGTGRVTDTQYF.

As for this clonotype: The junction differs from germline at one of its ends, possibly a read error. V gene TRBV25-1 combines with J gene TRBJ2-7; D unresolved. Germline assignment: CDR1 MGHDK and CDR2 SYGVNS. The CDR3 covers 12 residues. The CDR3 DNA reads TGTGCCAGCAGTGGGTTGACCTACAAGCAGTACTTC. Translation: CASSGLTYKQYF.

This clonotype was seen more than once but under ten times. The chain carries TRBV29-1 and TRBJ2-1, with D perhaps matching TRBD1 (5 bases). The CDR3 consists of 13 residues. Trimming removed 4 bases from V and 3 bases from J, with 10 bases in between. In germline, CDR1 is SQVTM, CDR2 ANQGSEA. CDR3 in DNA: TGCAGCGTTGTTCAGGGCGGCTACAATGAGCAGTTCTTC. This gives the protein CSVVQGGYNEQFF.

In its sample, this clonotype was seen a few times. CDR3 amino acids: CSATTSGGRNEQFF. CDR3 DNA sequence: TGCAGTGCTACGACTAGCGGGGGGAGAAATGAGCAGTTCTTC. V is TRBV20-1 and J is TRBJ2-1; 13 nucleotides line up with TRBD2. Per germline, CDR1 DFQATT and CDR2 SNEGSKA (reference sequence). The CDR3 covers 14 residues. Trimming cost V 4 bases and J 7 bases; bases outside gene matches: 4.

A few counts support this clonotype. V gene TRBV5-1 combines with J gene TRBJ2-1; no clear D. The CDR3 is 17 amino acids. V was clipped by 3 bases and J by 5 bases, with 21 bases between them. Germline loops: CDR1 SGHRS, CDR2 YFSETQ. CDR3 region: CASSSTGIALRDNEQFF. The DNA of the CDR3 is TGCGCCAGCAGCTCGACCGGCATAGCCCTTAGGGACAATGAGCAGTTCTTC.

This clonotype was picked up a small number of times. The gene calls are TRBV7-9 and TRBJ2-1; no firm D call. Germline V gives CDR1 SEHNR, CDR2 FQNEAQ (reference sequence). V was cut by 5 bases and J by 5 bases, with 13 bases left in between. The CDR3 has 14 residues. The CDR3 nucleotides are TGTGCCAGCAGCCCCTTAGGGCAGCACAATGAGCAGTTCTTC. Amino acids: CASSPLGQHNEQFF. The whole variable domain, remainder taken from reference TRBV7-9 and TRBJ2-1, is DTGVSQNPRHKITKRGQNVTFRCDPISEHNRLYWYRQTLGQGPEFLTYFQNEAQLEKSRLLSDRFSAERPKGSFSTLEIQRTEQGDSAMYLCASSPLGQHNEQFFGPGTRLTVL.

The CDR3 reads CASSSTLESEAFF. The CDR3 coding sequence is TGCGCCAGCAGCTCCACTCTAGAGTCTGAAGCTTTCTTT. The genes are TRBV5-1 and TRBJ1-1; no clear D. CDR3 length: 13 residues. The V gene lost 3 bases and the J gene lost 6 bases, with 12 bases spanning the gap. Germline V CDR1 and CDR2: SGHRS, YFSETQ.

The sample holds a few counts of this clonotype. This chain links TRBV30 with TRBJ2-7; 8 bases match TRBD2. V lost 2 bases to trimming and J lost 3 bases; unmatched junction nucleotides: 6. The CDR3 extends over 14 amino acids. In germline, CDR1 is GTSNPN, CDR2 SVGIG (reference sequence). CDR3 in DNA: TGTGCCTGGAGTCTTCCAGCGGGAGTCTACGAGCAGTACTTC. Amino acid sequence: CAWSLPAGVYEQYF.

The chain employs TRBV7-6 and TRBJ1-2, with D hard to call. Germline V lookup: CDR1 SGHVS, CDR2 FNYEAQ. The CDR3 length is 15 residues. V dropped 1 base and J dropped 5 bases, with 14 bases sitting between them. CDR3 region: CASSLVGPRRYGYTF. CDR3 DNA: TGTGCCAGCAGCTTAGTAGGGCCAAGGAGATATGGCTACACCTTC.

This clonotype was counted between two and nine times. The rearrangement joins TRBV12-3 or TRBV12-4 to TRBJ2-3; D is possibly TRBD2 (5 bases). CDR3 length: 14 residues. V was shortened by 3 bases and J by 4 bases, with 11 bases between the two germline ends. For the CDR3, the DNA is TGTGCCAGCAGTTTTCCGGGGAGCTCAGATACGCAGTATTTT. Translating gives CASSFPGSSDTQYF.